The 14 T cell receptor beta chains below were found in one sample sequenced in a study of blood T cell repertoires in COVID-19. Here immunoSEQ multiplex PCR was the method, and the copy in TCRdb shows in-frame clones only, minus some. The sample consists of approximately 300,000 clones, roughly 90% of them appearing once. Source material: peripheral blood. The receptors come from a woman aged 45 to 65 with active or convalescent COVID-19.

This sequence joins TRBV9 and TRBJ2-1, with 16 nucleotides matching TRBD2. V gave up 3 bases and J gave up 7 bases; unmatched junction bases: 10. Germline V gene sequence: CDR1 SGDLS, CDR2 YYNGEE. CDR3 size: 18 residues. CDR3 protein: CASSASGTSGRAGNEQFF. CDR3 coding DNA: TGTGCCAGCAGCGCTTCCGGGACTAGCGGGAGGGCGGGTAATGAGCAGTTCTTC.

J is TRBJ1-5 and V is TRBV4-1, with 9 bases aligning to TRBD1. Trimming at V came to 6 bases and at J to 5 bases, leaving 8 bases not matched to a gene. Per germline, CDR1 MGHRA and CDR2 YSYEKL. The CDR3 runs 15 residues. The CDR3 loop reads CASSPDRGIDQPQHF. CDR3 sequence (DNA): TGCGCCAGCAGTCCAGACAGGGGGATCGATCAGCCCCAGCATTTT.

This chain connects TRBV19 to TRBJ1-1, with 8 bases matching TRBD1. With V trimmed by 4 bases and J by 0 bases, 4 bases remained unmatched. The length of the CDR3 is 15 residues. CDR1 and CDR2 from the germline V gene are LNHDA and SQIVND (reference sequence). The CDR3 DNA is TGTGCCAGTAGTAAGGCAGGGGGCCTGAACACTGAAGCTTTCTTT. It specifies CASSKAGGLNTEAFF.

For the CDR3, the DNA is TGTGCCAGCAGCGTAGGGACTAGCGGGGGGAAAAACACCGGGGAGCTGTTTTTT. Its protein is CASSVGTSGGKNTGELFF. The chain employs TRBV9 and TRBJ2-2, with 14 bases identical to TRBD2. Germline assignment: CDR1 SGDLS and CDR2 YYNGEE. The CDR3 covers 18 residues. V was pared by 0 bases and J by 2 bases, with 3 bases of the junction left unmatched.

The V call is TRBV2, the J call TRBJ1-1; D gene uncertain. Germline V lookup: CDR1 SNHLY, CDR2 FYNNEI. Between the trimmed V and J ends, which lost 0 bases and 5 bases, there was a span of 7 bases. The CDR3 has 13 residues. The DNA of the CDR3 is TGTGCCAGCAGTGAAGCGCCGGGGACTGAAGCTTTCTTT. This gives the protein CASSEAPGTEAFF.

The rearrangement joins TRBV2 to TRBJ2-1; 15 positions agree with TRBD2. Trimming cost V 6 bases and J 9 bases; bases outside gene matches: 6. The CDR3 runs to 15 residues. Germline-derived CDR1 and CDR2 are SNHLY and FYNNEI. As DNA, the CDR3 is TGTGCCAGCAGGGGGACTAGCGGGAGGAGTGGTGAGCAGTTCTTC. The encoded protein is CASRGTSGRSGEQFF.

A few counts support this clone. The chain couples TRBV15 to TRBJ1-5; possibly TRBD1 for D (5 bases). Germline V gene sequence: CDR1 LNHNV, CDR2 YYDKDF (reference sequence). The CDR3 runs to 13 residues. V lost 5 bases, J lost 3 bases, and 8 bases lay in between. The CDR3 loop is CATSQGLNQPQHF. In DNA, the CDR3 is TGTGCCACCAGCCAGGGCCTCAATCAGCCCCAGCATTTT.

A few counts support this clone. The rearrangement joins TRBV19 to TRBJ2-2; D ambiguous. CDR1 and CDR2 from the germline V gene are LNHDA and SQIVND (reference sequence). The germline V and J ends were trimmed by 10 bases and 12 bases, with 21 bases remaining between them. CDR3 length: 13 residues. In nucleotides, the CDR3 is TGTGCCACCGCTGGAGCCAGCCCCCGACAGCTGTTTTTT. Translating gives CATAGASPRQLFF.

This rearrangement joins TRBV7-9 to TRBJ2-5, with 12 bases lining up with TRBD2. Looked up from germline, CDR1 is SEHNR and CDR2 is FQNEAQ (reference sequence). Losses at the gene ends were 3 bases for V and 1 base for J; bases not matched to a gene: 6. The CDR3 contains 17 residues. The CDR3 nucleotides are TGTGCCAGCAGCTTTTTCCGGACTAGCGGGGTCCAAGAGACCCAGTACTTC. Amino acids: CASSFFRTSGVQETQYF.

In DNA form, the CDR3 reads TGCAGTGCTAGTCCCGACAGGACGCTCGTGAAACTGTTTTTT. Amino acid sequence: CSASPDRTLVKLFF. The rearrangement uses TRBV20-1 and TRBJ1-4; D might be TRBD1 (6 bases). V lost 3 bases and J 11 bases, leaving 19 bases between the germline ends. The CDR3 is 14 residues long. Germline-derived CDR1 and CDR2 are DFQATT and SNEGSKA (reference sequence).

This clone showed up just a few times. The rearrangement joins TRBV9 to TRBJ2-7; a weak D match, TRBD1 (6 bases). The CDR3 loop spans 16 amino acids. Looked up from germline, CDR1 is SGDLS and CDR2 is YYNGEE. Between the trimmed V and J ends, which lost 0 bases and 4 bases, there was a span of 17 bases. The DNA of the CDR3 is TGTGCCAGCAGCGTAGAGGGGACAACAAAACCTTACGAGCAGTACTTC. Translating gives CASSVEGTTKPYEQYF.

The chain couples TRBV28 to TRBJ1-6, with 10 bases fitting TRBD1. Germline assignment: CDR1 MDHEN and CDR2 SYDVKM. The V segment lost 4 bases and the J segment 0 bases; nucleotides outside the gene matches: 6. The CDR3 has 18 residues. This CDR3 reads CASSSGQGGSSYNSPLHF. In DNA, the CDR3 is TGTGCCAGCAGTTCCGGACAGGGGGGGTCCTCCTATAATTCACCCCTCCACTTT.

The J gene is TRBJ2-7, the V gene TRBV15; TRBD2 might be the D (5 bases). Trimming stripped 0 bases from V and 5 bases from J, with 14 bases between. Germline V CDR1 and CDR2: LNHNV, YYDKDF (reference sequence). The CDR3 covers 15 residues. CDR3 amino acids: CATSRENGVLDEQYF. The DNA of the CDR3 is TGTGCCACCAGCAGAGAGAACGGGGTATTGGACGAGCAGTACTTC. Supplemented by reference TRBV15 and TRBJ2-7, the full variable domain reads DAMVIQNPRYQVTQFGKPVTLSCSQTLNHNVMYWYQQKSSQAPKLLFHYYDKDFNNEADTPDNFQSRRPNTSFCFLDIRSPGLGDTAMYLCATSRENGVLDEQYFGPGTRLTVT.

The chain couples TRBV7-8 to TRBJ2-1; D is possibly TRBD2 (6 bases). The CDR3 runs 14 residues. Germline lookup yields CDR1 SGHVS and CDR2 FQNEAQ. Trimming removed 5 bases at V and 9 bases at J, with 17 bases between. CDR3 sequence: CASSGTGTHGEQFF. In DNA, the CDR3 is TGTGCCAGCAGCGGCACTGGGACTCATGGTGAGCAGTTCTTC.